These 8 T cell receptor beta chains were all obtained from the same sample, sequenced in a study of PD-L1 blockade in urothelial cancer (dated by TCRdb to 2016 to 2017). Reading the label with the study, this specimen's time point is: peripheral blood 6 weeks after treatment start. The library was built by means of the immunoSEQ multiplex PCR assay. This immuneACCESS table, as held by TCRdb, lists in-frame sequences with V and J called but not all clones. Of the missing ones, under half trace to an unresolved V gene in checked studies; the others have no known cause. The sample table records about 120,000 clones; around nine tenths of these occur just once. The ten largest clones capture approximately 1.7% of the sample. The sequenced sample was PBMCs, obtained around atezolizumab (anti-PD-L1) treatment. These receptors came from a man between 60 and 70 years old with urothelial cancer.

J is TRBJ1-1 and V is TRBV9; 7 bases match TRBD1. The CDR3 runs 13 residues. V trimming: 4 bases; J trimming: 6 bases; junction bases outside the gene matches: 6. Per germline, CDR1 SGDLS and CDR2 YYNGEE. The DNA of the CDR3 is TGTGCCAGCAGCCAACAGGGGTTTGCTGAAGCTTTCTTT. This encodes CASSQQGFAEAFF.

The chain carries TRBV7-3 and TRBJ2-3; D is undetermined. V was pared by 1 base and J by 1 base, with 6 bases between. The CDR3 is made up of 14 amino acids. CDR1 SGHTA and CDR2 FQGTGA come from the germline V gene. The chain's CDR3 is CASSLNTGTDTQYF. Written as DNA, the CDR3 is TGTGCCAGCAGCTTAAACACCGGCACAGATACGCAGTATTTT.

This clone was detected only a few times. The rearrangement uses TRBV7-9 and TRBJ1-2; D not certain. Germline V gene sequence: CDR1 SEHNR, CDR2 FQNEAQ (reference sequence). The ends were cut back, 4 bases at V and 8 bases at J, with 11 bases in the middle. The CDR3 sequence is 12 residues long. The CDR3 is CASSSGVDGYTF. CDR3 nucleotides: TGTGCCAGCAGCTCCGGAGTTGACGGCTACACCTTC.

V is TRBV19 and J is TRBJ1-2; the D gene is possibly TRBD1 (6 bases). CDR1 and CDR2 from the germline V gene are LNHDA and SQIVND (reference sequence). This CDR3 is 14 amino acids long. V was clipped by 5 bases and J by 8 bases, with 18 bases between them. The CDR3 DNA reads as TGTGCCAGTAGTTCCTCCGGCCAAAGGGGGGGCTACACCTTC. Its protein product is CASSSSGQRGGYTF.

J is TRBJ1-6 and V is TRBV28; a weak D match, TRBD1 (5 bases). Germline V gene sequence: CDR1 MDHEN, CDR2 SYDVKM. The CDR3 has 18 amino acids. V was trimmed by 6 bases and J by 1 base, leaving 19 bases between them. CDR3 loop: CASRSPPGERSYNSPLHF. For the CDR3, the DNA is TGTGCCAGCAGGTCACCTCCGGGGGAAAGGTCCTATAATTCACCCCTCCACTTT.

The chain couples TRBV10-3 to TRBJ2-7; 7 nucleotides align to TRBD1. With 0 bases clipped from V and 4 bases from J, the junction kept 12 bases outside the gene matches. The CDR3 runs 17 residues. From germline, CDR1 is ENHRY and CDR2 SYGVKD. CDR3 in DNA: TGTGCCATCAGTGAGTCCAAGGGACAGACCTCACAATACGAGCAGTACTTC. It yields the protein CAISESKGQTSQYEQYF.

In this sample, this clone turned up a few times. The genes are TRBV9 and TRBJ1-6, with D perhaps matching TRBD1 (5 bases). The CDR3 is made up of 14 amino acids. The V and J ends lost 0 bases and 11 bases respectively, with 12 bases between them. Germline loops: CDR1 SGDLS, CDR2 YYNGEE. The CDR3: CASSVATGGAPLHF. As DNA, the CDR3 is TGTGCCAGCAGCGTAGCTACCGGAGGGGCACCCCTCCACTTT.

The gene calls are TRBV9 and TRBJ2-7; a possible D gene is TRBD2 (7 bases). Germline V gives CDR1 SGDLS, CDR2 YYNGEE. The CDR3 consists of 15 residues. Between the trimmed V and J ends, which lost 3 bases and 6 bases, there was a span of 19 bases. The CDR3 spells CASSGGGGLGIEQYF. The CDR3 DNA sequence: TGTGCCAGCAGCGGAGGGGGGGGCCTAGGGATCGAGCAGTACTTC.